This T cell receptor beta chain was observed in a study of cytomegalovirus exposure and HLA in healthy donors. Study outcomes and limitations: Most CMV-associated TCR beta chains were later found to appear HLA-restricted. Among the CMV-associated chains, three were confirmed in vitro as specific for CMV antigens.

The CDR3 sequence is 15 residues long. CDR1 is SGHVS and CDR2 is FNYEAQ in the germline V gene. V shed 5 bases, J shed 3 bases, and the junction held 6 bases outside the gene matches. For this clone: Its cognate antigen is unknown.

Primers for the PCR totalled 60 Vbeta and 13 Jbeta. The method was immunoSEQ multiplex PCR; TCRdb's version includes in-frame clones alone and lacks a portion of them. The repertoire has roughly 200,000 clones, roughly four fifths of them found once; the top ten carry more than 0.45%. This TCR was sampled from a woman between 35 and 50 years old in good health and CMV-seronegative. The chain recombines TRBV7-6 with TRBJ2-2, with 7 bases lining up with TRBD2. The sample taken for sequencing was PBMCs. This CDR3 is CASSLGLGDTGELFF. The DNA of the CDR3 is TGTGCCAGCAGCCTAGGACTAGGGGACACCGGGGAGCTGTTTTTT. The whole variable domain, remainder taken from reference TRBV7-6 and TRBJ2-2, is GAGVSQSPRYKVTKRGQDVALRCDPISGHVSLYWYRQALGQGPEFLTYFNYEAQQDKSGLPNDRFSAERPEGSISTLTIQRTEQRDSAMYRCASSLGLGDTGELFFGEGSRLTVL.